A single sample gave rise to the 11 T cell receptor beta chains below, sequenced in a study of shared clonotypes between healthy human individuals. Libraries were prepared by immunoSEQ multiplex PCR; TCRdb keeps only in-frame clonotypes and omits some of them. The sample shows about 2.4 million clones, 85% to 95% of them seen only once. Specimen: naive CD4+ T cells sorted from blood. Subset here: CD45RA+ positively selected. Receptors originate from a man aged 18 to 29 in good health.

V is TRBV13 and J is TRBJ2-1; 7 bases align to TRBD2. The CDR3 sequence is 16 residues long. Germline V gene sequence: CDR1 PRHDT, CDR2 FYEKMQ (reference sequence). J was trimmed by 6 bases and V by 5 bases; bases with no gene match: 13. This CDR3 reads CASSLRTSRTTNEQFF. CDR3 sequence (DNA): TGTGCCAGCAGCCTTCGGACTAGTAGAACCACCAATGAGCAGTTCTTC.

The chain carries TRBV5-5 and TRBJ1-1, with D hard to call. With 1 base removed from V and 3 bases from J, the gap between germline ends came to 7 bases. Germline CDR1 and CDR2: SGHKS and YYEKEE (reference sequence). This CDR3 has 13 residues. CDR3 sequence reads: CASSLYTHTEAFF. For the CDR3, the DNA is TGTGCCAGCAGCTTGTATACGCACACTGAAGCTTTCTTT.

The chain employs TRBV4-3 and TRBJ1-5; no firm D call. The CDR3 length is 14 residues. Germline V gene data show CDR1 as LGHNA and CDR2 as YSLEER. V lost 6 bases and J lost 1, with 10 bases in between. The CDR3 loop is CASSWGLSNQPQHF. CDR3 nucleotide sequence: TGCGCCAGCAGTTGGGGTTTGAGCAATCAGCCCCAGCATTTT.

V usage is TRBV5-5 and J usage is TRBJ2-2; D is unclear. Trimming left V 0 bases short and J 11 bases short, with 17 bases between. The germline CDR1 and CDR2 sequences are SGHKS and YYEKEE (reference sequence). CDR3 size: 15 residues. DNA for the CDR3: TGTGCCAGCAGCTTGGCCCCTGGACGCCCACGCGAGCTGTTTTTT. It encodes CASSLAPGRPRELFF. Combining the CDR3 with reference TRBV5-5 and TRBJ2-2 gives the whole variable domain DAGVTQSPTHLIKTRGQQVTLRCSPISGHKSVSWYQQVLGQGPQFIFQYYEKEERGRGNFPDRFSARQFPNYSSELNVNALLLGDSALYLCASSLAPGRPRELFFGEGSRLTVL.

This clone was picked up a small number of times. The chain employs TRBV27 and TRBJ2-1, with D tentatively TRBD2 (6 bases). From germline, CDR1 is MNHEY and CDR2 SMNVEV (reference sequence). CDR3 size: 15 residues. Trimming removed 6 bases at V and 4 bases at J, with 16 bases between. This CDR3 reads CASSLEGSYYNEQFF. The CDR3 DNA sequence: TGTGCCAGCAGCCTGGAGGGCTCCTATTACAATGAGCAGTTCTTC.

The CDR3 is CASIKGKRYSGNTIYF. The CDR3 region has the DNA TGTGCCAGCATCAAAGGCAAGCGATACTCTGGAAACACCATATATTTT. The chain carries TRBV9 and TRBJ1-3; D is ambiguous. Germline V gene sequence: CDR1 SGDLS, CDR2 YYNGEE. V lost 6 bases and J lost 0, with 16 bases in between. This CDR3 is 16 amino acids long. Full variable domain (outside the CDR3, taken from reference TRBV9 and TRBJ1-3): DSGVTQTPKHLITATGQRVTLRCSPRSGDLSVYWYQQSLDQGLQFLIQYYNGEERAKGNILERFSAQQFPDLHSELNLSSLELGDSALYFCASIKGKRYSGNTIYFGEGSWLTVV.

V usage is TRBV5-1 and J usage is TRBJ2-7; perhaps TRBD1 as D (5 bases). CDR1 is SGHRS and CDR2 is YFSETQ in the germline V gene. The CDR3 covers 13 residues. Trimming left V 2 bases short and J 3 bases short, with 9 bases between. CDR3 in DNA: TGCGCCAGCAGCTTCCGCAGGGACTACGAGCAGTACTTC. This translates into CASSFRRDYEQYF. The complete variable domain, with remaining parts taken from reference TRBV5-1 and TRBJ2-7, reads KAGVTQTPRYLIKTRGQQVTLSCSPISGHRSVSWYQQTPGQGLQFLFEYFSETQRNKGNFPGRFSGRQFSNSRSEMNVSTLELGDSALYLCASSFRRDYEQYFGPGTRLTVT.

The J gene is TRBJ2-5, the V gene TRBV7-2, with D possibly being TRBD1 or TRBD2 (5 bases each). There are 12 residues in the CDR3. CDR1 is SGHTA, CDR2 FQGNSA, per germline. V was pared by 5 bases and J by 5 bases, with 9 bases between. As DNA, the CDR3 is TGTGCCAGCAGCCCCTGGGGGGAGACCCAGTACTTC. It specifies CASSPWGETQYF.

This clone was seen a single time. The chain carries TRBV28 and TRBJ2-1, with D unresolved. Trimming took 5 bases from V and 9 from J, leaving 20 bases between them. The germline CDR1 and CDR2 sequences are MDHEN and SYDVKM. The CDR3 is made up of 15 amino acids. The CDR3 DNA reads TGTGCCAGCAGTGCCTTCCTTCCCCTCGTCGGTGAGCAGTTCTTC. Translated: CASSAFLPLVGEQFF.

This rearrangement joins TRBV7-2 to TRBJ1-6; D gene unclear. V lost 5 bases and J lost 7, with 9 bases in between. Germline V lookup: CDR1 SGHTA, CDR2 FQGNSA. The CDR3 loop spans 13 amino acids. The CDR3 loop is CASSRLGNSPLHF. DNA of the CDR3: TGTGCCAGCAGCCGACTTGGGAATTCACCCCTCCACTTT.

This chain links TRBV5-1 with TRBJ2-3; 10 positions agree with TRBD2. This CDR3 region has 15 residues. From germline, CDR1 is SGHRS and CDR2 YFSETQ. Trimming took 4 bases from V and 4 from J; bases not matched to a gene: 6. The CDR3 sequence is CASSLTSGDSDTQYF. The CDR3, as DNA: TGCGCCAGCAGCCTTACTAGCGGGGACTCAGATACGCAGTATTTT.